Below, one T cell receptor (beta chain) is given with its context. Its antigen is currently unknown. V shed 5 bases and J shed 3 bases, with 8 bases lying between them. Germline CDR1 and CDR2: DFQATT and SNEGSKA (reference sequence). The CDR3 sequence is 11 residues long. Primers: 60 Vbeta forward and 13 Jbeta reverse. The table came from immunoSEQ multiplex PCR; TCRdb's copy has only in-frame clones and leaves some out. The top ten hold about 3.7% of the sample, which has 95,000 to 150,000 clones, roughly 82% seen once. The data stem from a study of cytomegalovirus exposure and HLA in healthy donors. Study-wide results and caveats: CMV serostatus was the only recorded immune exposure for donors. Indistinguishable V segments, including TRBV6-2 and TRBV6-3, were excluded. Earlier analysis looked at TCR beta V segments, and most were productive about 87% or about 30% of the time.

The rearrangement joins TRBV20-1 to TRBJ2-7; tentative D call: TRBD2 (5 bases). The TCR comes from a human donor in good health. Material: PBMCs. The CDR3 nucleotides are TGCAGTGCTCCGAGGGTCTACGAGCAGTACTTC. This gives the protein CSAPRVYEQYF.